This is a list of T cell receptor beta chains from one sample in a study of shared clonotypes between healthy human individuals. TCRdb's copy holds only in-frame clones and misses some; the assay was immunoSEQ multiplex PCR. The table includes more than 150,000 clones, about 68% detected once. Material for sequencing was memory CD4+ T cells sorted from blood. The receptors here all came from a man aged 25 to 45 in good health. Each CDR3 is given with its conserved first and last residue. A D gene is named only where the DNA matches it firmly. Size is omitted from some rows. Given values are once, few, many or a class for expanded clones.

TRBV29-1,-,11,TRBD1,TRBJ1-2,CSVETGGGYTF,TGCAGCGTTGAAACAGGGGGTGGCTACACCTTC
TRBV7-2,-,16,TRBD2,TRBJ2-1,CASRAVHSGTYNEQFF,TGTGCCAGCAGAGCGGTCCATAGCGGGACATACAATGAGCAGTTCTTC
TRBV10-3,-,14,-,TRBJ1-2,CAMQDTGVGFGYTF,TGTGCCATGCAGGACACGGGGGTGGGTTTTGGCTACACCTTC
TRBV11-2,many,14,-,TRBJ2-3,CASSLRGFTDTQYF,TGTGCCAGCAGCTTAAGGGGCTTCACAGATACGCAGTATTTT
TRBV5-4,-,17,-,TRBJ2-1,CASSGRMTVTTYNEQFF,TGTGCCAGCAGCGGTAGAATGACGGTGACCACCTACAATGAGCAGTTCTTC
TRBV7-4,many,17,TRBD1,TRBJ1-5,CASSLLGGQECGQPQHF,TGTGCCAGCAGCTTATTAGGGGGACAGGAATGCGGTCAGCCCCAGCATTTT
TRBV5-4,-,13,-,TRBJ2-3,CASSLGSTDTQYF,TGTGCCAGCAGCTTGGGGTCCACAGATACGCAGTATTTT
TRBV9,-,14,-,TRBJ2-3,CASSVALATDTQYF,TGTGCCAGCAGCGTAGCACTAGCCACAGATACGCAGTATTTT
TRBV28,-,12,TRBD1,TRBJ2-1,CASRTGEAEQFF,TGTGCCAGCCGGACAGGGGAGGCCGAGCAGTTCTTC
TRBV28,-,12,-,TRBJ2-7,CASSRQHSEQYF,TGTGCCAGCAGTCGGCAGCATAGCGAGCAGTACTTC
TRBV27,few,15,-,TRBJ1-5,CASSLSGISNQPQHF,TGTGCCAGCAGTTTATCTGGCATTAGCAATCAGCCCCAGCATTTT
TRBV2,-,13,TRBD1,TRBJ1-5,CASSGTGGQPQHF,TGTGCCAGCAGTGGGACAGGGGGTCAGCCCCAGCATTTT
TRBV7-8,-,15,-,TRBJ1-3,CASRKSGLSGNTIYF,TGTGCCAGCAGAAAGAGCGGTTTATCTGGAAACACCATATATTTT
TRBV6-1,-,15,TRBD1,TRBJ2-2,CASSFRDRSTGELFF,TGTGCCAGCAGTTTCCGGGACAGATCGACCGGGGAGCTGTTTTTT